Presented here are 32 T cell receptor beta chains from one specimen sequenced in a study of blood T cell repertoires in COVID-19. Generated by immunoSEQ multiplex PCR, the TCRdb table keeps only in-frame clones and is missing some. The sample records around 380,000 clones, 81% being singletons. Sequencing was carried out using peripheral blood. The source of these receptors is a human donor with acute or convalescent COVID-19. The donor label of this sample is uncertain.

This clone was picked up a small number of times. This rearrangement joins TRBV29-1 to TRBJ1-5, with D hard to call. CDR3 length: 13 residues. Germline V gene sequence: CDR1 SQVTM, CDR2 ANQGSEA. The V and J ends lost 4 bases and 3 bases respectively, with 10 bases between them. The CDR3 DNA is TGCAGCGTTGCGGGAGGCTACAATCAGCCCCAGCATTTT. Amino acid sequence: CSVAGGYNQPQHF.

The chain joins TRBV6-6 to TRBJ2-7, with TRBD2 identical over 11 bases. J lost 3 bases, V lost 5 bases, and 3 bases had no gene match. Germline V lookup: CDR1 MNHNY, CDR2 SVGAGI (reference sequence). The CDR3 runs to 14 residues. In nucleotides, the CDR3 is TGTGCCAGCAGTACTAGCGGGAGAAGCTACGAGCAGTACTTC. The encoded protein is CASSTSGRSYEQYF.

V usage is TRBV6-5 and J usage is TRBJ1-2; the D gene is possibly TRBD1 (6 bases). V gave up 5 bases and J gave up 12 bases, with 16 bases separating them. Germline CDR1 MNHEY, CDR2 SVGAGI. This CDR3 is 12 amino acids long. The CDR3 loop reads CASSPSGGRHTF. The CDR3 bases are TGTGCCAGCAGTCCCTCGGGGGGCAGGCACACCTTC.

J is TRBJ1-1 and V is TRBV5-1; 8 nucleotides line up with TRBD1. CDR3 length equals 14 residues. The J segment lost 4 bases and the V segment lost 4 bases, leaving 6 bases of the junction unmatched. Germline-derived CDR1 and CDR2 are SGHRS and YFSETQ. CDR3 loop: CASSRQGTTTEAFF. CDR3 sequence (DNA): TGCGCCAGCAGCCGACAGGGGACGACCACTGAAGCTTTCTTT.

V is TRBV12-5 and J is TRBJ1-5, with 7 bases matching TRBD1. The CDR3 runs 15 residues. Germline V gives CDR1 LGHNT, CDR2 FRNRAP. Losses at the gene ends were 5 bases for V and 2 bases for J; bases not matched to a gene: 6. The CDR3 reads CASGPTGWGNQPQHF. The CDR3 bases are TGTGCTAGTGGTCCGACAGGGTGGGGCAATCAGCCCCAGCATTTT. The entire variable domain, with the rest obtained from reference TRBV12-5 and TRBJ1-5, is as follows: DARVTQTPRHKVTEMGQEVTMRCQPILGHNTVFWYRQTMMQGLELLAYFRNRAPLDDSGMPKDRFSAEMPDATLATLKIQPSEPRDSAVYFCASGPTGWGNQPQHFGDGTRLSIL.

The chain's CDR3 is CASRDRMDGNTIYF. DNA of the CDR3: TGTGCCAGCAGAGACAGGATGGACGGAAACACCATATATTTT. V gene TRBV6-5 combines with J gene TRBJ1-3; D perhaps matches TRBD1 (6 bases). CDR1 and CDR2 from the germline V gene are MNHEY and SVGAGI. The CDR3 runs to 14 residues. Trimming stripped 6 bases from V and 4 bases from J, with 13 bases between.

There are a few counts of this clone. The chain joins TRBV24-1 to TRBJ2-4; the D gene is possibly TRBD2 (6 bases). Trimming took off 4 bases at V and 0 bases at J, with 12 bases between the two ends. This CDR3 has 16 residues. Germline CDR1 is KGHDR and CDR2 is SFDVKD. The CDR3 reads CATSDPRDLAKNIQYF. The CDR3 coding sequence is TGTGCCACCAGTGACCCCAGGGACTTAGCCAAAAACATTCAGTACTTC.

The chain recombines TRBV11-2 with TRBJ1-1, with D maybe TRBD1 (5 bases). CDR3 length: 13 amino acids. The V end was cut by 5 bases, the J end by 1 base, with 8 bases between. Germline V gene data show CDR1 as SGHAT and CDR2 as FQNNGV. CDR3 coding DNA: TGTGCCAGCAGCCCGGGGGGGAACACTGAAGCTTTCTTT. This codes for CASSPGGNTEAFF.

The table lists this clone with a few counts. The rearrangement joins TRBV5-5 to TRBJ1-2, with 8 bases fitting TRBD1. Trimming cost V 4 bases and J 5 bases; bases outside gene matches: 4. This CDR3 contains 13 residues. Germline CDR1 reads SGHKS; CDR2 reads YYEKEE (reference sequence). In DNA, the CDR3 is TGTGCCAGCAGCCGGACAGGGAATTATGGCTACACCTTC. It translates to CASSRTGNYGYTF.

This clone showed up just once. The rearrangement joins TRBV7-9 to TRBJ2-1, with D possibly matching TRBD2 (6 bases). The germline V gene encodes CDR1 SEHNR and CDR2 FQNEAQ (reference sequence). V was shortened by 5 bases and J by 8 bases, with 19 bases between the two germline ends. This CDR3 is built from 15 residues. CDR3 loop: CASSNAGTLTDEQFF. The CDR3 bases are TGTGCCAGCAGCAACGCGGGGACTTTGACCGATGAGCAGTTCTTC.

The chain has TRBV15 and TRBJ1-6; no clear D. Germline V lookup: CDR1 LNHNV, CDR2 YYDKDF (reference sequence). The CDR3 has 14 amino acids. Trimming shortened V by 0 bases and J by 14 bases, and 14 bases separated the two germline ends. The CDR3 DNA sequence: TGTGCCACCAGCAGAGATGTGACCCCGGGGTCCCTCCACTTT. Its translation: CATSRDVTPGSLHF. The complete variable domain, with remaining parts taken from reference TRBV15 and TRBJ1-6, reads DAMVIQNPRYQVTQFGKPVTLSCSQTLNHNVMYWYQQKSSQAPKLLFHYYDKDFNNEADTPDNFQSRRPNTSFCFLDIRSPGLGDTAMYLCATSRDVTPGSLHFGNGTRLTVT.

The V call is TRBV18, the J call TRBJ1-2; no reliable D call. CDR1 is KGHSH and CDR2 is LQKENI in the germline V gene. The CDR3 has 14 residues. Trimming removed 3 bases at V and 4 bases at J, with 12 bases between. The CDR3 region has the DNA TGTGCCAGCTCACCCCAGAGGCCGAGCTATGGCTACACCTTC. Protein sequence: CASSPQRPSYGYTF.

The genes are TRBV11-3 and TRBJ2-1, with 9 bases aligning to TRBD2. CDR1 SGHNT and CDR2 YENEEA come from the germline V gene. Unmatched junction bases numbered 4, after V lost 3 bases and J lost 7 bases. There are 14 residues in the CDR3. The CDR3 loop reads CASSFGGGANEQFF. In DNA form, the CDR3 reads TGTGCCAGCAGCTTTGGCGGGGGGGCAAATGAGCAGTTCTTC.

The genes are TRBV5-5 and TRBJ1-4; a possible D gene is TRBD1 (6 bases). Deletions cut 3 bases from V and 0 bases from J, with 9 bases between. CDR3 length: 15 amino acids. Germline CDR1 is SGHKS and CDR2 is YYEKEE (reference sequence). The CDR3 DNA is TGTGCCAGCAGCTCCAGGGGTGCAACTAATGAAAAACTGTTTTTT. This sequence encodes CASSSRGATNEKLFF.

The chain recombines TRBV29-1 with TRBJ1-1; D uncertain. Germline loops: CDR1 SQVTM, CDR2 ANQGSEA. V lost 5 bases and J 1 base, leaving 8 bases between the germline ends. This CDR3 region has 12 residues. CDR3 coding DNA: TGCAGCGTTTGTCTAACGAACACTGAAGCTTTCTTT. Translated, it gives CSVCLTNTEAFF.

The DNA for the CDR3 is TGTGCCAGCAGCTCATCTACTAGCGGGTATCCCTACGAGCAGTACTTC. Amino acids: CASSSSTSGYPYEQYF. This rearrangement joins TRBV7-2 to TRBJ2-7; 9 bases align to TRBD2. The germline gives CDR1 SGHTA, CDR2 FQGNSA. J was trimmed by 2 bases and V by 4 bases; bases with no gene match: 9. This CDR3 is 16 amino acids long.

The V gene is TRBV6-2 or TRBV6-3, the J gene TRBJ2-1; 7 bases align to TRBD1. The V gene's germline CDR1 is MNHEY and CDR2 SVGEGT. Losses at the gene ends were 6 bases for V and 9 bases for J; bases not matched to a gene: 17. CDR3 length: 16 residues. This chain's CDR3 is CASSQDRDSLPFEQFF. For the CDR3, the DNA is TGTGCCAGCAGCCAAGACCGGGACAGCCTCCCTTTTGAGCAGTTCTTC.

The V call is TRBV2, the J call TRBJ1-6; weak D call: TRBD1 (6 bases). The CDR3 has 17 amino acids. CDR1 and CDR2 (germline): SNHLY, FYNNEI. V dropped 1 base and J dropped 3 bases, with 13 bases sitting between them. CDR3 sequence: CASSEEPTGIYNSPLHF. DNA for the CDR3: TGTGCCAGCAGTGAAGAACCGACAGGCATCTATAATTCACCCCTCCACTTT.

This clone was detected once. The rearrangement uses TRBV7-2 and TRBJ2-5; 11 bases are a match to TRBD2. After removal of 5 bases from V and 2 bases from J, the junction contained 10 bases not matched to a gene. Per the germline V gene, CDR1 is SGHTA and CDR2 is FQGNSA. CDR3 length: 17 residues. This CDR3 reads CASSKDSGTSGQETQYF. In DNA form, the CDR3 reads TGTGCCAGCAGCAAAGATTCCGGGACTAGCGGACAAGAGACCCAGTACTTC. Full variable domain (missing parts from reference TRBV7-2 and TRBJ2-5): GAGVSQSPSNKVTEKGKDVELRCDPISGHTALYWYRQSLGQGLEFLIYFQGNSAPDKSGLPSDRFSAERTGGSVSTLTIQRTQQEDSAVYLCASSKDSGTSGQETQYFGPGTRLLVL.

J is TRBJ1-5 and V is TRBV14, with D unclear. The V end was cut by 5 bases, the J end by 1 base, with 15 bases between. Germline assignment: CDR1 SGHDN and CDR2 FVKESK. The CDR3 runs 16 residues. The CDR3 here is CASSNTRVRSNQPQHF. The DNA of the CDR3 is TGTGCCAGCAGCAATACCCGCGTCCGCAGCAATCAGCCCCAGCATTTT.

J is TRBJ1-1 and V is TRBV29-1, with 7 bases lining up with TRBD1. The CDR3 totals 14 residues. Germline V gene sequence: CDR1 SQVTM, CDR2 ANQGSEA. Trimming removed 7 bases from V and 2 bases from J; junction bases left unmatched: 10. CDR3 bases: TGCAGCGCAACCGGGACAGCCTCTAACACTGAAGCTTTCTTT. Amino acid sequence: CSATGTASNTEAFF.

V and J are TRBV29-1 and TRBJ2-1, with 9 bases aligning to TRBD2. J lost 1 base, V lost 7 bases, and 5 bases had no gene match. The CDR3 is 14 residues long. The germline CDR1 and CDR2 sequences are SQVTM and ANQGSEA. Here the CDR3 reads CSGSRGGSYNEQFF. CDR3 bases: TGCAGCGGATCGCGGGGGGGATCCTACAATGAGCAGTTCTTC.

V is TRBV2 and J is TRBJ2-7; D might be TRBD2 (6 bases). The germline V and J ends were trimmed by 3 bases and 3 bases, with 12 bases remaining between them. Germline-derived CDR1 and CDR2 are SNHLY and FYNNEI. The CDR3 is 14 amino acids. CDR3 protein: CASSDAGTDYEQYF. CDR3 nucleotides: TGTGCCAGCAGTGATGCGGGGACTGACTACGAGCAGTACTTC.

V is TRBV3-1 (or the pseudogene TRBV3-2) and J is TRBJ2-7; tentatively, D is TRBD2 (6 bases). The CDR3 runs to 17 residues. Between the trimmed V and J ends, which lost 2 bases and 0 bases, there was a span of 17 bases. The V gene's germline CDR1 is LGHDT and CDR2 YNNKEL (reference sequence). CDR3 loop: CASSQSPGLYSSYEQYF. CDR3 DNA sequence: TGTGCCAGCAGCCAAAGTCCCGGACTATATAGCTCCTACGAGCAGTACTTC.

The chain recombines TRBV4-2 with TRBJ2-5, with 9 bases matching TRBD1. Germline assignment: CDR1 LGHNA and CDR2 YNFKEQ. The CDR3 loop spans 17 amino acids. With 0 bases clipped from V and 7 bases from J, the junction kept 12 bases outside the gene matches. CDR3 loop: CASSQDSAGQGFWTQYF. CDR3 sequence (DNA): TGTGCCAGCAGCCAAGATTCTGCGGGACAGGGATTTTGGACCCAGTACTTC.

A word on this clone: The sample contains more than one DNA sequence encoding this CDR3. The V and J genes are TRBV18 and TRBJ1-4, with D possibly being TRBD1 (5 bases). Germline V gene data show CDR1 as KGHSH and CDR2 as LQKENI. The CDR3 has 13 residues. V was shortened by 3 bases and J by 8 bases, with 10 bases between the two germline ends. Here the CDR3 reads CASSPQGGEKLFF. The CDR3 coding sequence is TGTGCCAGCTCACCCCAGGGTGGCGAAAAACTGTTTTTT.

The rearrangement uses TRBV19 and TRBJ1-5; 10 nucleotides line up with TRBD1. V lost 5 bases, J lost 0 bases, and 4 bases stayed unmatched. The CDR3 is made up of 16 amino acids. Germline loops: CDR1 LNHDA, CDR2 SQIVND (reference sequence). CDR3 amino acids: CASSARDRGSNQPQHF. DNA of the CDR3: TGTGCCAGTAGTGCCCGGGACAGGGGTAGCAATCAGCCCCAGCATTTT.

The rearrangement links TRBV18 to TRBJ2-1, with 9 positions matching TRBD1. The CDR3 consists of 16 residues. The germline V gene encodes CDR1 KGHSH and CDR2 LQKENI. V trimming: 3 bases; J trimming: 0 bases; junction bases outside the gene matches: 3. The CDR3 DNA is TGTGCCAGCTCACCGGGACAGGGTCTCTCCTACAATGAGCAGTTCTTC. Protein: CASSPGQGLSYNEQFF. Full variable domain (missing parts from reference TRBV18 and TRBJ2-1): NAGVMQNPRHLVRRRGQEARLRCSPMKGHSHVYWYRQLPEEGLKFMVYLQKENIIDESGMPKERFSAEFPKEGPSILRIQQVVRGDSAAYFCASSPGQGLSYNEQFFGPGTRLTVL.

This sequence joins TRBV28 and TRBJ1-2; 8 nucleotides agree with TRBD1. In germline, CDR1 is MDHEN, CDR2 SYDVKM. V gave up 7 bases and J gave up 6 bases; unmatched junction bases: 10. This CDR3 region has 14 residues. The CDR3 loop is CASTPPDRVHGYTF. CDR3 sequence (DNA): TGTGCCAGCACCCCCCCGGACAGGGTACATGGCTACACCTTC.

This clone came up a few times. This rearrangement joins TRBV7-7 to TRBJ2-5; 9 bases match TRBD2. The CDR3 runs 16 residues. V shed 1 base, J shed 5 bases, and the junction held 8 bases outside the gene matches. Germline assignment: CDR1 SSHAT and CDR2 FNYEAQ (reference sequence). This CDR3 is CASSLGLAGPQETQYF. The DNA of the CDR3 is TGTGCCAGCAGCTTAGGCCTAGCGGGACCCCAGGAGACCCAGTACTTC.

Notes on this clone: Other DNA sequences from this sample encode an identical CDR3 as well. This sequence joins TRBV7-6 and TRBJ2-7; 10 positions agree with TRBD2. This CDR3 is 14 amino acids long. The junction had 1 base not matched to a gene; V was cut back by 1 base and J by 4 bases. Germline CDR1 is SGHVS and CDR2 is FNYEAQ. The CDR3 coding sequence is TGTGCCAGCAGCTTAGGACTAGCGGGTTACGAGCAGTACTTC. Amino acid sequence: CASSLGLAGYEQYF.

V gene TRBV14 combines with J gene TRBJ2-7, with unresolved D. Trimming removed 0 bases from V and 9 bases from J, with 12 bases in between. The length of the CDR3 is 13 residues. Per the germline V gene, CDR1 is SGHDN and CDR2 is FVKESK. Written as DNA, the CDR3 is TGTGCCAGCAGCCAAGATGGAGTTCGAAGGCAGTACTTC. This translates into CASSQDGVRRQYF. Drawing the rest from reference TRBV14 and TRBJ2-7, the complete variable domain is EAGVTQFPSHSVIEKGQTVTLRCDPISGHDNLYWYRRVMGKEIKFLLHFVKESKQDESGMPNNRFLAERTGGTYSTLKVQPAELEDSGVYFCASSQDGVRRQYFGPGTRLTVT.